The 27 T cell receptor beta chains presented below share a single source sample, sequenced in a study of cytomegalovirus exposure and HLA in healthy donors. Researchers ran the PCR with 60 Vbeta and 13 Jbeta primers. The protocol was immunoSEQ multiplex PCR, while the TCRdb copy is restricted to in-frame clones and leaves out a portion. The table has about 170,000 clones, approximately 77% seen once. The specimen sequenced was PBMCs. These receptors were taken from a male donor in good health and CMV-seronegative.

The chain uses TRBV6-5 and TRBJ1-2; 7 positions match TRBD1. Trimming at V came to 5 bases and at J to 7 bases, leaving 10 bases not matched to a gene. Germline V CDR1 and CDR2: MNHEY, SVGAGI. The CDR3 consists of 14 residues. The CDR3 coding sequence is TGTGCCAGCAGTCCGAGGACAGGTGGTGGTGGCTACACCTTC. Its protein is CASSPRTGGGGYTF.

This clone came up once. The genes are TRBV11-2 and TRBJ2-1, with D unclear. The CDR3 extends over 15 amino acids. CDR1 is SGHAT and CDR2 is FQNNGV in the germline V gene. Trimming removed 2 bases from V and 4 bases from J, with 12 bases in between. CDR3 sequence (DNA): TGTGCCAGCAGCTTATATGGCGGAGTTTACAATGAGCAGTTCTTC. Its protein is CASSLYGGVYNEQFF.

The chain employs TRBV7-9 and TRBJ2-7; 12 bases map to TRBD2. Germline CDR1 and CDR2: SEHNR and FQNEAQ (reference sequence). V lost 5 bases, J lost 6 bases, and 11 bases stayed unmatched. The CDR3 runs 16 residues. DNA of the CDR3: TGTGCCAGCAGCCCCAGACTAGCGGGGGTAGTGGCCGAGCAGTACTTC. Translated: CASSPRLAGVVAEQYF.

As for this clone: A junction end diverges from the germline sequence, so it may reflect a read error. The CDR3 DNA reads as TGTTCCAGCAGCTTACCAGGCTACGAGCAGTACTTC. Translating gives CSSSLPGYEQYF. The J gene is TRBJ2-7, the V gene TRBV7-9; no definite D call. There are 12 residues in the CDR3. Per the germline V gene, CDR1 is SEHNR and CDR2 is FQNEAQ (reference sequence).

The genes are TRBV27 and TRBJ2-1, with 9 bases aligning to TRBD2. With 5 bases clipped from V and 4 bases from J, the junction kept 12 bases outside the gene matches. The germline V gene encodes CDR1 MNHEY and CDR2 SMNVEV (reference sequence). The CDR3 loop spans 17 amino acids. The CDR3 region has the DNA TGTGCCAGCAGTCTCCCATCAGCGGGAGGCTCGTACAATGAGCAGTTCTTC. Its translation is CASSLPSAGGSYNEQFF.

With regard to this clone: At one of its ends the junction is not consistent with the germline gene, which may arise from a read error. The same CDR3 also results from other DNA sequences found in this sample. This chain connects TRBV6-5 to TRBJ2-2; D is perhaps TRBD2 (6 bases). The CDR3 runs 15 residues. Germline lookup yields CDR1 MNHEY and CDR2 SVGAGI. For the CDR3, the DNA is TGTGCCAGCAGGATGGGGGAGGCGAACACTGGGGAGCTGTTTTTT. This codes for CASRMGEANTGELFF.

The chain recombines TRBV11-3 with TRBJ1-1, with TRBD1 matching 9 bases. The germline V gene has CDR1 SGHNT and CDR2 YENEEA. There are 15 residues in the CDR3. Trimming removed 5 bases from V and 3 bases from J; junction bases left unmatched: 7. CDR3 sequence reads: CASSPRTGVDTEAFF. CDR3 DNA: TGTGCCAGCAGCCCAAGGACAGGGGTGGACACTGAAGCTTTCTTT.

V and J are TRBV27 and TRBJ2-7, with 10 nucleotides matching TRBD2. The CDR3 spans 15 residues. Germline trimming cut 5 bases from V and 6 bases from J; bases unmatched to any gene: 10. Germline CDR1 reads MNHEY; CDR2 reads SMNVEV (reference sequence). CDR3 DNA sequence: TGTGCCAGCAGTCCCCTAGAGCGGGGGGGCGGCGAGCAGTACTTC. Translated: CASSPLERGGGEQYF.

V and J are TRBV19 and TRBJ1-6; possible D gene TRBD1, 6 bases. CDR3 length: 13 amino acids. Germline values: CDR1 LNHDA, CDR2 SQIVND (reference sequence). Trimming took 9 bases from V and 7 from J, leaving 13 bases between them. CDR3 in amino acids: CASTGTPNSPLHF. CDR3 sequence (DNA): TGTGCCAGCACCGGGACACCAAATTCACCCCTCCACTTT.

Comments on this clone: Other nucleotide sequences in the sample specify the same CDR3. The CDR3 DNA reads TGTGCCAGCTCACCCAGAAGGCAGGGATACACTGAAGCTTTCTTT. Protein product: CASSPRRQGYTEAFF. The V and J genes are TRBV18 and TRBJ1-1; TRBD1 might be the D (5 bases). In germline, CDR1 is KGHSH, CDR2 LQKENI. V was trimmed by 3 bases and J by 3 bases, leaving 14 bases between them. The CDR3 spans 15 residues.

This chain uses TRBV18 with TRBJ1-2; 10 bases fit TRBD1. The CDR3 contains 15 residues. From germline, CDR1 is KGHSH and CDR2 LQKENI. The V and J ends lost 3 bases and 6 bases, in that order; junction bases with no gene match: 7. CDR3 in amino acids: CASSPLGTGVDGYTF. The CDR3 coding sequence is TGTGCCAGCTCACCTCTGGGGACAGGGGTGGATGGCTACACCTTC.

This rearrangement joins TRBV9 to TRBJ1-2; D perhaps matches TRBD1 (6 bases). This CDR3 is 15 amino acids long. V was cut by 0 bases and J by 5 bases, with 14 bases left in between. Germline values: CDR1 SGDLS, CDR2 YYNGEE. This CDR3 is CASSVERGTTYGYTF. CDR3 DNA sequence: TGTGCCAGCAGCGTAGAAAGGGGGACGACGTATGGCTACACCTTC.

J is TRBJ1-2 and V is TRBV18; no firm D call. This CDR3 spans 11 amino acids. V dropped 4 bases and J dropped 8 bases, with 8 bases sitting between them. CDR1 and CDR2 (germline): KGHSH, LQKENI. The CDR3, as DNA: TGTGCCAGCTCACAACAGTGGGGCTACACCTTC. This translates into CASSQQWGYTF. Supplemented by reference TRBV18 and TRBJ1-2, the full variable domain reads NAGVMQNPRHLVRRRGQEARLRCSPMKGHSHVYWYRQLPEEGLKFMVYLQKENIIDESGMPKERFSAEFPKEGPSILRIQQVVRGDSAAYFCASSQQWGYTFGSGTRLTVV.

J is TRBJ2-3 and V is TRBV7-2; 7 bases agree with TRBD2. Germline V CDR1 and CDR2: SGHTA, FQGNSA. V shed 3 bases and J 0 bases; nucleotides not matched to a gene: 6. This CDR3 is built from 16 residues. The DNA for the CDR3 is TGTGCCAGCAGCTTGCGCCTAGCGGCCAGCACAGATACGCAGTATTTT. Translated, it gives CASSLRLAASTDTQYF.

The J gene is TRBJ2-7, the V gene TRBV5-5; maybe TRBD1 (5 bases). V was pared by 8 bases and J by 4 bases, with 10 bases between. Germline assignment: CDR1 SGHKS and CDR2 YYEKEE (reference sequence). This CDR3 is 11 amino acids long. The CDR3 is CASQRGYEQYF. For the CDR3, the DNA is TGTGCCAGTCAAAGGGGATACGAGCAGTACTTC.

The rearrangement links TRBV28 to TRBJ2-7, with a weak D call TRBD1 (5 bases). The germline V gene encodes CDR1 MDHEN and CDR2 SYDVKM. Trimming cost V 4 bases and J 3 bases, with 16 bases left between them. The CDR3 has 15 residues. The CDR3 DNA reads TGTGCCAGCAGTTCACCGACAGAGGCAAACTACGAGCAGTACTTC. Protein product: CASSSPTEANYEQYF.

As concerns this clone: Relative to the germline gene, one junction end is altered; a read error may explain this. CDR3 nucleotides: TGTGCCAGCAGTTTCAGACAGATTACTGAAGTTTTCTTT. This gives the protein CASSFRQITEVFF. The chain links TRBV27 to TRBJ1-1, with a tentative D call TRBD1 (5 bases). The CDR3 runs 13 residues. CDR1 and CDR2 from the germline V gene are MNHEY and SMNVEV (reference sequence).

V usage is TRBV7-8 and J usage is TRBJ2-2, with 10 bases lining up with TRBD2. Germline CDR1 and CDR2: SGHVS and FQNEAQ. J lost 5 bases, V lost 0 bases, and 0 bases had no gene match. The CDR3 extends over 15 amino acids. CDR3 bases: TGTGCCAGCAGCTTAGCTAGCGGGGGGACCGGGGAGCTGTTTTTT. Encoded protein: CASSLASGGTGELFF.

This chain joins TRBV18 and TRBJ1-1; tentative D call: TRBD1 (5 bases). The germline V and J ends were trimmed by 5 bases and 0 bases, with 7 bases remaining between them. The CDR3 extends over 13 amino acids. The germline V gene encodes CDR1 KGHSH and CDR2 LQKENI. The CDR3 here is CASSEDMNTEAFF. The CDR3 coding sequence is TGTGCCAGCTCAGAGGACATGAACACTGAAGCTTTCTTT.

In nucleotides, the CDR3 is TGTGCCAGCAGTTACTCGCGGGGGCCTTGCTACGAGCAGTACTTC. Protein sequence: CASSYSRGPCYEQYF. The chain joins TRBV6-7 to TRBJ2-5, with a weak D call TRBD2 (7 bases). Matching the DNA end better, TRBJ2-7 makes the J call doubtful. TRBV6-7 is noted as an ORF with a role that remains uncertain. The CDR3 contains 15 residues.

This clone was counted between two and nine times. This sequence joins TRBV5-4 and TRBJ2-7; 10 bases fit TRBD2. The CDR3 totals 14 residues. CDR1 is SGHNT, CDR2 YYREEE, per germline (reference sequence). V gave up 5 bases and J gave up 4 bases; unmatched junction bases: 6. This chain's CDR3 is CASSPGLAIYEQYF. The CDR3 DNA reads TGTGCCAGCAGTCCGGGACTAGCGATATACGAGCAGTACTTC.

The genes are TRBV13 and TRBJ2-7, with TRBD1 as a possible D gene (6 bases). The V end lost 5 bases, the J end lost 0 bases, and 8 bases lay between the germline ends. Germline CDR1 is PRHDT and CDR2 is FYEKMQ (reference sequence). The CDR3 length is 13 residues. The CDR3 nucleotides read TGTGCCAGCAGCCGGGACACCTCCTACGAGCAGTACTTC. Protein sequence: CASSRDTSYEQYF.

This rearrangement joins TRBV6-5 to TRBJ2-2; D is perhaps TRBD1 (5 bases). There are 15 residues in the CDR3. V dropped 4 bases and J dropped 1 base, with 10 bases sitting between them. CDR1 is MNHEY and CDR2 is SVGAGI in the germline V gene. The chain's CDR3 is CASSFRGRNTGELFF. Here the CDR3 DNA reads TGTGCCAGCAGTTTTAGGGGTCGGAACACCGGGGAGCTGTTTTTT.

The chain recombines TRBV30 with TRBJ2-1, with D possibly matching TRBD2 (6 bases). Germline V gene data show CDR1 as GTSNPN and CDR2 as SVGIG (reference sequence). CDR3 length equals 14 residues. Trimming cost V 2 bases and J 11 bases, with 19 bases left between them. The CDR3 spells CAWSRAGGSEKQFF. The CDR3 DNA reads as TGTGCCTGGAGTCGAGCGGGTGGGTCAGAGAAGCAGTTCTTC.

This clone was picked up a small number of times. This chain uses TRBV10-3 with TRBJ2-3; TRBD1 matches 8 bases. With 6 bases clipped from V and 4 bases from J, the junction kept 3 bases outside the gene matches. Germline values: CDR1 ENHRY, CDR2 SYGVKD. The CDR3 extends over 13 amino acids. Here the CDR3 DNA reads TGTGCCATCAGATCAGGGGGCGCAGATACGCAGTATTTT. As protein: CAIRSGGADTQYF.

The J gene is TRBJ1-3, the V gene TRBV19; D is ambiguous. The CDR3 consists of 15 residues. Germline-derived CDR1 and CDR2 are LNHDA and SQIVND (reference sequence). Trimming pared 6 bases from V and 0 bases from J, leaving 12 bases between. This CDR3 reads CASSLRLLSGNTIYF. In DNA, the CDR3 is TGTGCCAGTAGCCTCAGACTGCTCTCTGGAAACACCATATATTTT.

J is TRBJ2-7 and V is TRBV5-1; possibly TRBD2 for D (6 bases). Germline-derived CDR1 and CDR2 are SGHRS and YFSETQ. The length of the CDR3 is 15 residues. Deletions cut 6 bases from V and 2 bases from J, with 18 bases between. CDR3 loop: CASTQKDYSTYEQYF. CDR3 bases: TGCGCCAGCACCCAAAAGGACTATTCAACCTACGAGCAGTACTTC. Full variable domain (remainder filled in from reference TRBV5-1 and TRBJ2-7): KAGVTQTPRYLIKTRGQQVTLSCSPISGHRSVSWYQQTPGQGLQFLFEYFSETQRNKGNFPGRFSGRQFSNSRSEMNVSTLELGDSALYLCASTQKDYSTYEQYFGPGTRLTVT.